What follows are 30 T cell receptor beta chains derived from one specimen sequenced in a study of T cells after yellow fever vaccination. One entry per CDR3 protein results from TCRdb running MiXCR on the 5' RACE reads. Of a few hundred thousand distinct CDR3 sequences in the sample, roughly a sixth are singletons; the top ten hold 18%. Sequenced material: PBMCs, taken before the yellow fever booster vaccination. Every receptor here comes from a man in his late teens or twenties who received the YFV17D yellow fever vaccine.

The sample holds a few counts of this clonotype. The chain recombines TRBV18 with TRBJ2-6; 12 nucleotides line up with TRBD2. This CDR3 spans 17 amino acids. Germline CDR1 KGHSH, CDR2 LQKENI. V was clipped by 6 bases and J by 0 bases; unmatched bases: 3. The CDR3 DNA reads TGTGCCAGCTCGCGACTAGCGGGAGACTCTGGGGCCAACGTCCTGACTTTC. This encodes CASSRLAGDSGANVLTF.

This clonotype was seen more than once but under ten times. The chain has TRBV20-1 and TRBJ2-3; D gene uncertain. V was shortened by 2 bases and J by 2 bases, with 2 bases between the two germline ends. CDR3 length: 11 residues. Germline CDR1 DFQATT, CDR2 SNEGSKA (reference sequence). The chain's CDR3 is CSARHTDTQYF. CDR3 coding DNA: TGCAGTGCTAGACACACAGATACGCAGTATTTT.

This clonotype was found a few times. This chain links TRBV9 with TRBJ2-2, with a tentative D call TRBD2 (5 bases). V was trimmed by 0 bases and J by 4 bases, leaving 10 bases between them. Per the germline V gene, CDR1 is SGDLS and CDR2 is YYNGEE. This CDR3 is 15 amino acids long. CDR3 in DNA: TGTGCCAGCAGCGTAGGTGGGGAGCGCACCGGGGAGCTGTTTTTT. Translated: CASSVGGERTGELFF.

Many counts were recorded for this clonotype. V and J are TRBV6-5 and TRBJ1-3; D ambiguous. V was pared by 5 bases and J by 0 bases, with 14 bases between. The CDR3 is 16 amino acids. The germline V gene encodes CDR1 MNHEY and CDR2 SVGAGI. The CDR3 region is CASSVSQRASGNTIYF. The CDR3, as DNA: TGTGCCAGCAGTGTCTCACAGAGGGCCTCTGGAAACACCATATATTTT.

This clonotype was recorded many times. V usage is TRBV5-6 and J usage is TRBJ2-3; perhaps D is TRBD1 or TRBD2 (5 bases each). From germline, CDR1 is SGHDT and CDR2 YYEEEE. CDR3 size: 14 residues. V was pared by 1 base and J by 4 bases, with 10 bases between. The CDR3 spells CASSLTLGADTQYF. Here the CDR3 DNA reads TGTGCCAGCAGCTTGACTCTGGGGGCAGATACGCAGTATTTT.

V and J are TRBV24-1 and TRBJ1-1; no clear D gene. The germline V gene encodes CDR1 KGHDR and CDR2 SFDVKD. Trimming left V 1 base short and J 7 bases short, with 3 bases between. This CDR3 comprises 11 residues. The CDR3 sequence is CATSDFGEAFF. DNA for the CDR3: TGTGCCACCAGTGATTTCGGTGAAGCTTTCTTT.

CDR3 in DNA: TGTGCCAGCAGCTCGGGCTCAATGGCGAAAGAGACCCAGTACTTC. Residues: CASSSGSMAKETQYF. The chain uses TRBV7-3 and TRBJ2-5; no definite D call. The CDR3 runs to 15 residues. V dropped 4 bases and J dropped 3 bases, with 15 bases sitting between them. The germline V gene has CDR1 SGHTA and CDR2 FQGTGA.

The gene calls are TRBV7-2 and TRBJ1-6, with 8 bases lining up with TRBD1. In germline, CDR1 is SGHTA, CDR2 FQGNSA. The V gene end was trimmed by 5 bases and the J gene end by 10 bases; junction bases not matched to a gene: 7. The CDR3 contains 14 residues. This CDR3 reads CASSAQGDGSPLHF. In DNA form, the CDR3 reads TGTGCCAGCAGCGCACAGGGGGATGGGTCACCCCTCCACTTT.

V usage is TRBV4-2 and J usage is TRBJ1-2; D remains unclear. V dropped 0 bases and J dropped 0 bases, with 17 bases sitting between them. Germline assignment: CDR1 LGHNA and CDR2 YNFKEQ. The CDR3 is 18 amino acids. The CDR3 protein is CASSQDISGPTTNYGYTF. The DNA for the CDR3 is TGTGCCAGCAGCCAAGATATTTCAGGACCGACTACTAACTATGGCTACACCTTC.

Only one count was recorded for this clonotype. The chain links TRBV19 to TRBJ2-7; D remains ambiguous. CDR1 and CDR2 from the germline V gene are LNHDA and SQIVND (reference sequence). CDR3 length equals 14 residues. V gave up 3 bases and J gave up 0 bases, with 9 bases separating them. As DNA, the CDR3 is TGTGCCAGTAGTATCTCTGGTAGCTCCTACGAGCAGTACTTC. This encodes CASSISGSSYEQYF.

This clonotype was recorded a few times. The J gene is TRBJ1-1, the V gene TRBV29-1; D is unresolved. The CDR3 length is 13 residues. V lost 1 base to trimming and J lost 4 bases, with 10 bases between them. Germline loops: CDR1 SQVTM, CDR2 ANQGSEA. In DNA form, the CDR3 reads TGCAGCGTTGAAGTAGGCTTGGGCACTGAAGCTTTCTTT. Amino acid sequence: CSVEVGLGTEAFF.

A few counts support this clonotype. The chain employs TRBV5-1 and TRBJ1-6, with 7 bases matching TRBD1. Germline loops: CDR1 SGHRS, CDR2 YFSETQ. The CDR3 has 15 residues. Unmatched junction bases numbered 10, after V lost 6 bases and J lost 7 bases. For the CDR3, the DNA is TGCGCCAGCACCCTCTGGGGACAGCTAAATTCACCCCTCCACTTT. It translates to CASTLWGQLNSPLHF.

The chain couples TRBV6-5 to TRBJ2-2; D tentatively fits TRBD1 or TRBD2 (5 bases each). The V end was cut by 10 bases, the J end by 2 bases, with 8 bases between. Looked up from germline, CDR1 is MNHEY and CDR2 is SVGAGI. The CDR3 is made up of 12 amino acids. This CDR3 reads CATGTNTGELFF. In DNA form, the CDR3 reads TGTGCCACTGGGACCAACACCGGGGAGCTGTTTTTT.

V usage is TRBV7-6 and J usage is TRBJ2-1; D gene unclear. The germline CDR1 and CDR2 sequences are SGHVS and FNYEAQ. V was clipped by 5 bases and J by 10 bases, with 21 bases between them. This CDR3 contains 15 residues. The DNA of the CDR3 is TGTGCCAGCAGCCAGGACCGGCCGTCTACATCGGAGCAGTTCTTC. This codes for CASSQDRPSTSEQFF.

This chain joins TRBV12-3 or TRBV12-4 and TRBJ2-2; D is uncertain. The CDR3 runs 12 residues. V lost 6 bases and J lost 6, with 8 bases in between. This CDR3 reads CASRRRAGELFF. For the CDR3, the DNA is TGTGCCAGCAGGCGTAGGGCCGGGGAGCTGTTTTTT.

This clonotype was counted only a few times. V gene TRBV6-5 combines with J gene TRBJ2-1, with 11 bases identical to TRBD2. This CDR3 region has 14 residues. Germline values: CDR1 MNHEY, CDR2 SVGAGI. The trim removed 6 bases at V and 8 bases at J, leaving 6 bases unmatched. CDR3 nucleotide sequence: TGTGCCAGCAGGCACCTAGCGGGGGGCCATGAGCAGTTCTTC. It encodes CASRHLAGGHEQFF.

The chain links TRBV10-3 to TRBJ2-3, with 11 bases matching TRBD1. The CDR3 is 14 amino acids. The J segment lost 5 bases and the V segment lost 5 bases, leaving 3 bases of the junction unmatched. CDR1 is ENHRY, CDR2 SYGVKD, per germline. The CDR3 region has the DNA TGTGCCATCAGTCGGACAGGGGGCGTAGATACGCAGTATTTT. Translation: CAISRTGGVDTQYF.

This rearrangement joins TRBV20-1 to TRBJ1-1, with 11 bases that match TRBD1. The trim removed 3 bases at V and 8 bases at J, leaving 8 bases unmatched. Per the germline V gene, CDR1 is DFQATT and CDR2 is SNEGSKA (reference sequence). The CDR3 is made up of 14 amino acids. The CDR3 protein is CSARGTGGREEAFF. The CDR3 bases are TGCAGTGCTAGGGGGACAGGGGGTCGTGAGGAAGCTTTCTTT.

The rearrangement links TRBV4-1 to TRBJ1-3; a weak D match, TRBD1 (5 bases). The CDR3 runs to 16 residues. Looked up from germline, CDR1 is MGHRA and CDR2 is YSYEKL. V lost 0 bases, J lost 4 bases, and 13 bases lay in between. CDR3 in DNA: TGCGCCAGCAGCCAAGATCCCCGGGGCATGGGAAACACCATATATTTT. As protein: CASSQDPRGMGNTIYF.

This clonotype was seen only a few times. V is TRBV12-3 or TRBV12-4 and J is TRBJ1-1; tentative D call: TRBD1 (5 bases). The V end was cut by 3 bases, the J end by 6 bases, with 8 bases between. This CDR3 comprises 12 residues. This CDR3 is CASSFAGPEAFF. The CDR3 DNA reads TGTGCCAGCAGTTTCGCAGGGCCTGAAGCTTTCTTT.

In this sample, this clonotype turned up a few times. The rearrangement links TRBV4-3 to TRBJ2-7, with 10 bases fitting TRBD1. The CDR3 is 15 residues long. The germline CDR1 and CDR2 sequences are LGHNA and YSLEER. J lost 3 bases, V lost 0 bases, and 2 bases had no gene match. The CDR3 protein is CASSQEGTGVYEQYF. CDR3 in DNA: TGCGCCAGCAGCCAAGAGGGGACAGGGGTCTACGAGCAGTACTTC.

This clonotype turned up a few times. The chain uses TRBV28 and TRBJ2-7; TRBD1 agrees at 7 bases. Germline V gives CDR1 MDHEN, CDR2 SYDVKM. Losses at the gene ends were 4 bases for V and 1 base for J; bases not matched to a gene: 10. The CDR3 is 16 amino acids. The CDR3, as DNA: TGTGCCAGCAGTTACCCAACAGGGGCCCGTTCCTACGAGCAGTACTTC. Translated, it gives CASSYPTGARSYEQYF.

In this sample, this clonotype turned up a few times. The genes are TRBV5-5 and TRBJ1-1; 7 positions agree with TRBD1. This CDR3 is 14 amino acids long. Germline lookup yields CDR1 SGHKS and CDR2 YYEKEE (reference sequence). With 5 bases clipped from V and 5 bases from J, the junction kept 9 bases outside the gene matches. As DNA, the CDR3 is TGTGCCAGCAGACGTACAGGGGAGGGAACTGAAGCTTTCTTT. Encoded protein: CASRRTGEGTEAFF.

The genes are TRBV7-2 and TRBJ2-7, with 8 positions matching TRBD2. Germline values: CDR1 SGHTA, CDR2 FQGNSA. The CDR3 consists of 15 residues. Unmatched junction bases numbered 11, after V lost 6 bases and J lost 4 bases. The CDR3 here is CASSLRGGNEYEQYF. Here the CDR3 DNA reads TGTGCCAGCAGTCTCCGCGGGGGGAATGAATACGAGCAGTACTTC.

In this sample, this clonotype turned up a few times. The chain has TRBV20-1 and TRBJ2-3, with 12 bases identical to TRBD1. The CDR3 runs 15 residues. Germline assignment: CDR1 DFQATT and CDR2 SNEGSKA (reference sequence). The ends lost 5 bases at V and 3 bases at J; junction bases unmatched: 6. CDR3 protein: CSASGQGARTDTQYF. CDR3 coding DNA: TGCAGTGCTTCGGGACAGGGGGCGAGGACAGATACGCAGTATTTT.

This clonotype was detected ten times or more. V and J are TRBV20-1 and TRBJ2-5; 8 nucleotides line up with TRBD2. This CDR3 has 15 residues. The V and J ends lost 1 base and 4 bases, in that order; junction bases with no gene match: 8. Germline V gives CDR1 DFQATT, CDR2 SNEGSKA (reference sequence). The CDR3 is CSARGPAGAGETQYF. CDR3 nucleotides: TGCAGTGCTAGAGGGCCAGCGGGGGCGGGAGAGACCCAGTACTTC.

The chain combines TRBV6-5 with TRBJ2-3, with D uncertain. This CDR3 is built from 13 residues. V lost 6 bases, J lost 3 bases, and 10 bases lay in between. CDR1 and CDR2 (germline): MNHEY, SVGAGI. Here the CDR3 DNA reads TGTGCCAGCAGGAGAGACCCGACAGATACGCAGTATTTT. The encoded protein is CASRRDPTDTQYF.

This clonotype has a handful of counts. The CDR3 region is CASRLQGSNTGELFF. In DNA form, the CDR3 reads TGTGCCAGCAGATTGCAGGGGTCGAACACCGGGGAGCTGTTTTTT. This sequence joins TRBV6-5 and TRBJ2-2; the D gene is possibly TRBD1 (6 bases). Germline V lookup: CDR1 MNHEY, CDR2 SVGAGI. V was clipped by 6 bases and J by 0 bases, with 11 bases between them. The length of the CDR3 is 15 residues.

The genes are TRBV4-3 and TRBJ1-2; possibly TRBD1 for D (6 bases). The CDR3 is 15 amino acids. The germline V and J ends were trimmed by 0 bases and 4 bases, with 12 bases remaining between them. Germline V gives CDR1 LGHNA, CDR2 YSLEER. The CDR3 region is CASSQEGGRTYGYTF. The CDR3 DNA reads TGCGCCAGCAGCCAAGAAGGGGGGCGCACCTATGGCTACACCTTC.

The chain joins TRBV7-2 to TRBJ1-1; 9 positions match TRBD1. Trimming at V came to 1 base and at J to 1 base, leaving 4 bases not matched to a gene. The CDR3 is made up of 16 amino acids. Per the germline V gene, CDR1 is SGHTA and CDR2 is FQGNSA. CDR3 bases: TGTGCCAGCAGCTTAGGCCCGGGACAGGGGAACACTGAAGCTTTCTTT. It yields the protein CASSLGPGQGNTEAFF. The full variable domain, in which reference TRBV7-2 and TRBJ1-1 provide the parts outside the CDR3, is GAGVSQSPSNKVTEKGKDVELRCDPISGHTALYWYRQSLGQGLEFLIYFQGNSAPDKSGLPSDRFSAERTGGSVSTLTIQRTQQEDSAVYLCASSLGPGQGNTEAFFGQGTRLTVV.